The following is a T cell receptor beta chain sequence with its context. These data are taken from a study of blood T cell repertoires in COVID-19. About the study: Nucleic acid was either cDNA or gDNA, and it came from T cells, B-cell-depleted T cells, or PBMCs.

V trimming: 6 bases; J trimming: 0 bases; junction bases outside the gene matches: 13. Germline V lookup: CDR1 SEHNR, CDR2 FQNEAQ (reference sequence). This CDR3 region has 17 residues. Per the study methods: Amplification from reference gene primers served as the basis for estimated nucleated cell counts. TCRdb's table, derived via immunoSEQ multiplex PCR, lists solely in-frame clones and lacks some. Clone size and V and J calls were adopted from that table, with D and trimming inferred from the DNA. The repertoire holds 160,000 or so clones, roughly 93% seen once, with roughly 2.3% in the top ten. The specimen was peripheral blood. This sequence originates from a man younger than 35 with acute or convalescent COVID-19. The chain carries TRBV7-9 and TRBJ1-1, with 7 bases aligning to TRBD1. CDR3 sequence: CASSYRGTTFMNTEAFF. Here the CDR3 DNA reads TGTGCCAGCAGTTACAGGGGCACTACGTTCATGAACACTGAAGCTTTCTTT.